This T cell receptor beta chain was found in a study of blood T cell repertoires in COVID-19. The CDR3 is 17 residues long. Losses at the gene ends were 1 base for V and 5 bases for J; bases not matched to a gene: 10. CDR1 and CDR2 (germline): MGHRA, YSYEKL. Produced via immunoSEQ multiplex PCR; TCRdb's table is partial and in-frame only. The table shows about 250,000 clones, with about 86% occurring only once. This clone showed up just once. The chain links TRBV4-1 to TRBJ1-5, with 8 bases matching TRBD1. This TCR derives from a man aged 50 to 60 with active or convalescent COVID-19. Sequenced material: peripheral blood. This chain's CDR3 is CASSQGGGQGSHQPQHF. Here the CDR3 DNA reads TGCGCCAGCAGCCAAGGGGGAGGACAGGGATCCCATCAGCCCCAGCATTTT.